This TCR beta chain was sequenced during a study of blood T cell repertoires in COVID-19 (TCRdb year 2020). Broadly, across the study: Samples covering the acute and convalescent phases of COVID-19 were provided by collaborators in the United States, Italy and Spain. The material from the prospective study consisted of cDNA or gDNA derived from T cells, B-cell-depleted T cells, or PBMCs. Deeply sampled blood TCRbeta repertoires from subjects exposed to, actively infected with, or recovered from COVID-19 were included in the dataset. The repertoires were released in a freely available public database intended as a resource for research on the immune response to SARS-CoV-2. The samples were drawn from the first 160 participants of the ongoing ImmuneRACE study and from 1,254 subjects provided by 6 global collaborators. The sample metadata nearly always contained a de-identified subject ID, COVID-19 status, age in years and sex. HLA class I and class II types, where available, came from metadata supplied by the sample provider rather than from assay-based typing.

Of note for this clone: Its specific antigen is unknown. It has no much larger one-base neighbor in the sample; base qualities were not kept.

Points the paper makes about the study in general: Clinical and demographic metadata were provided uncurated, with the amount varying by source and participant.

TCRbeta CDR3 regions were amplified from genomic DNA by means of the immunoSEQ Assay, a bias-controlled multiplex PCR. The study's processing was this. The number of nucleated cells in each sample was estimated by amplification of reference gene primers within the assay. To quantify the absolute abundance of each unique TCRbeta CDR3 rearrangement, sequence reads were collapsed and filtered. For each sample, productive Simpson clonality was calculated by taking the square root of Simpson's diversity index across productive rearrangements. The table comes from immuneACCESS by way of TCRdb, which keeps in-frame sequences with V and J called. Part of the clones is missing from these tables; in studies checked, under half for an unresolved V gene and the rest for unknown reasons. That table is the source of V, J and clone size, and D and trimming were worked out from the DNA. This sample has 180,000 or so clones in its table, and about 89% of those were observed once. About 7% of the sample comes from the top ten.

Collaborating institutions collected whole blood in K2EDTA tubes following their own protocols. For TCRbeta analysis, collaborator samples were shipped as frozen whole blood, as isolated PBMCs, or as DNA extracted from either sample type. The sequenced sample was peripheral blood. The receptor comes from a man between 35 and 55 years old with acute or convalescent COVID-19.

For the CDR3, the sequence is CASSRGGMGNTIYF. The DNA sequence is as follows: TGTGCCAGCAGCCGGGGGGGTATGGGAAACACCATATATTTT. The sequence joins TRBV5-4 to TRBJ1-3, and perhaps TRBD1 as D gene, on 5 matching bases. CDR1 and CDR2 are read off the germline V gene (reference sequence) as SGHNT and YYREEE. The CDR3 goes from the cysteine to the phenylalanine over 14 residues. The retained sequence is limited to the CDR3, 42 bases, with the frame set at the first base. V lost 4 bases and J lost 4 bases; the stretch between them is 12 bases long.